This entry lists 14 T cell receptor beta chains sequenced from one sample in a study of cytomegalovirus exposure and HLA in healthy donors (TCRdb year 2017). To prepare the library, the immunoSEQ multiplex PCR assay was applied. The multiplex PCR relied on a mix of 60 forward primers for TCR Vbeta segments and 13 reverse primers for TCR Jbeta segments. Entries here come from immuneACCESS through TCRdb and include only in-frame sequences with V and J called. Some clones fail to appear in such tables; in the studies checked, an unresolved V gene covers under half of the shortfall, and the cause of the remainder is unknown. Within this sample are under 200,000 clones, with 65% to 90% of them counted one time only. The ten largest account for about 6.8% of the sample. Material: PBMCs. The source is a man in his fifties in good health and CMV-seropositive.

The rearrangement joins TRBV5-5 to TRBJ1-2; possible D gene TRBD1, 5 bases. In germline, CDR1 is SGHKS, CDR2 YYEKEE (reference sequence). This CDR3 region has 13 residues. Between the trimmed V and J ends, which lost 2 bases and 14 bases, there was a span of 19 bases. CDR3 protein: CASSFSEQGPVTF. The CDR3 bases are TGTGCCAGCAGCTTCAGCGAGCAGGGCCCTGTGACCTTC.

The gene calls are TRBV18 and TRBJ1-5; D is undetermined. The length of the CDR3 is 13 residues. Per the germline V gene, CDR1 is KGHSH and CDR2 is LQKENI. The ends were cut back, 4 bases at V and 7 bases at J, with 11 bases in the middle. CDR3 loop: CASSLWAEQPQHF. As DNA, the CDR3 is TGTGCCAGCTCACTCTGGGCCGAGCAGCCCCAGCATTTT.

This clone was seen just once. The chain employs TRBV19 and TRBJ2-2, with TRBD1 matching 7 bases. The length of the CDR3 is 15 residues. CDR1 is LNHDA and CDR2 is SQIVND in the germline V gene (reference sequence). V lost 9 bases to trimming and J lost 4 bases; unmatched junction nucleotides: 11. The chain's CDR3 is CASTSTGATTGELFF. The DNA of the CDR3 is TGTGCCAGCACTTCAACAGGGGCGACCACCGGGGAGCTGTTTTTT.

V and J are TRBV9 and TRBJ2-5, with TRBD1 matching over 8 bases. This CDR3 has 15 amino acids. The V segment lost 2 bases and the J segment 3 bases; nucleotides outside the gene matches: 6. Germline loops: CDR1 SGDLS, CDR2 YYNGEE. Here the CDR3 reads CASSVGQGRKETQYF. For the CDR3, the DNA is TGTGCCAGCAGCGTCGGACAGGGACGAAAAGAGACCCAGTACTTC.

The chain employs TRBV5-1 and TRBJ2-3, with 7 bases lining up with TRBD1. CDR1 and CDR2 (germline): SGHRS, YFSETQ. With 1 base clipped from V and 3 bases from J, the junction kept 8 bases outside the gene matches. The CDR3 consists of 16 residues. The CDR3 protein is CASSLLPTGRTDTQYF. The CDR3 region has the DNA TGCGCCAGCAGCTTGCTTCCGACAGGGCGAACAGATACGCAGTATTTT.

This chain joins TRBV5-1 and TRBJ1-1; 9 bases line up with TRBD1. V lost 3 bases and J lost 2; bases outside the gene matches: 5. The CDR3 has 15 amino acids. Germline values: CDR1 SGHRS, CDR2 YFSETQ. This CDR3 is CASSSRTGDNTEAFF. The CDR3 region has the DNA TGCGCCAGCAGCTCACGGACAGGGGATAACACTGAAGCTTTCTTT.

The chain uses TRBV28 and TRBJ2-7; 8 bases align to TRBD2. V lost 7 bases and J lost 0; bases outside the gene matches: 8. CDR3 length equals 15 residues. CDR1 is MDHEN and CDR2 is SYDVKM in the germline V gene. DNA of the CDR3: TGTGCCAGCACCCCGGGAGGGTTCAGCTCCTACGAGCAGTACGTC. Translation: CASTPGGFSSYEQYV.

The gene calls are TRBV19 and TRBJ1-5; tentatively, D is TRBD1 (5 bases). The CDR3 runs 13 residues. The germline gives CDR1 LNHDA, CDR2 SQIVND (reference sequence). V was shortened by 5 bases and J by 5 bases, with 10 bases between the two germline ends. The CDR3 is CASSFDSYQPQHF. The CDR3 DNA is TGTGCCAGTAGTTTCGACAGCTATCAGCCCCAGCATTTT.

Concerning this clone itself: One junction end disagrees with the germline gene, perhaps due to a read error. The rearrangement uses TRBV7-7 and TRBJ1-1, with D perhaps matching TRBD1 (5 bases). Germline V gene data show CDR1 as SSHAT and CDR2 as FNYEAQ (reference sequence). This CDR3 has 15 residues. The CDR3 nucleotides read TGTGCTAGCAGCCCGTTGGGGGGTGGGAACACTGAAGCTTTCTTT. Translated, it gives CASSPLGGGNTEAFF. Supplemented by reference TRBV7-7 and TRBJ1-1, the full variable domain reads GAGVSQSPRYKVTKRGQDVTLRCDPISSHATLYWYQQALGQGPEFLTYFNYEAQPDKSGLPSDRFSAERPEGSISTLTIQRTEQRDSAMYRCASSPLGGGNTEAFFGQGTRLTVV.

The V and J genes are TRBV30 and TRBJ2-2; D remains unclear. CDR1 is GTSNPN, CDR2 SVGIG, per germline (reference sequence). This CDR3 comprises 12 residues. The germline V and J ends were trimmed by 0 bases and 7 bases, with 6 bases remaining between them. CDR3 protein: CAWSVQFGELFF. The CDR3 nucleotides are TGTGCCTGGAGTGTCCAGTTCGGGGAGCTGTTTTTT.

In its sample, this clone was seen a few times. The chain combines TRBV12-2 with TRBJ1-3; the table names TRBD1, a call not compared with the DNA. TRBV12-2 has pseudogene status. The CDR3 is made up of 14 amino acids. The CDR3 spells CASRLTAQGNTIYF. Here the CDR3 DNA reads TGTGCAAGTCGCTTAACGGCGCAGGGGAACACCATATATTTT.

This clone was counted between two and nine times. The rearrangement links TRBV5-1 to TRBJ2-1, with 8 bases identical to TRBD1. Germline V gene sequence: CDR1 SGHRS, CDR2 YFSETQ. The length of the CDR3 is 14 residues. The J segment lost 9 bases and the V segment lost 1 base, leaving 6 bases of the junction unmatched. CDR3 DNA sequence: TGCGCCAGCAGCTTGCAGGGGGCCCCCGGTGAGCAGTTCTTC. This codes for CASSLQGAPGEQFF.

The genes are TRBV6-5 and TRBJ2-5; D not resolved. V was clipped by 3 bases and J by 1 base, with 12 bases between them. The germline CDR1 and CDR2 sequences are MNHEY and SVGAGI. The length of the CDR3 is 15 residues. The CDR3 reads CASSYGPDIQETQYF. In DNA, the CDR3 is TGTGCCAGCAGTTATGGGCCCGACATCCAAGAGACCCAGTACTTC.

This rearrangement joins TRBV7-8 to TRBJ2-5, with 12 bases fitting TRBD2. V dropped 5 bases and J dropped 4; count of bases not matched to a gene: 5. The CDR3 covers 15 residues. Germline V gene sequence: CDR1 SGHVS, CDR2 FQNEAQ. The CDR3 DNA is TGTGCCAGCAGCCTTAGACTAGCGGGAGCAGAGACCCAGTACTTC. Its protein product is CASSLRLAGAETQYF.